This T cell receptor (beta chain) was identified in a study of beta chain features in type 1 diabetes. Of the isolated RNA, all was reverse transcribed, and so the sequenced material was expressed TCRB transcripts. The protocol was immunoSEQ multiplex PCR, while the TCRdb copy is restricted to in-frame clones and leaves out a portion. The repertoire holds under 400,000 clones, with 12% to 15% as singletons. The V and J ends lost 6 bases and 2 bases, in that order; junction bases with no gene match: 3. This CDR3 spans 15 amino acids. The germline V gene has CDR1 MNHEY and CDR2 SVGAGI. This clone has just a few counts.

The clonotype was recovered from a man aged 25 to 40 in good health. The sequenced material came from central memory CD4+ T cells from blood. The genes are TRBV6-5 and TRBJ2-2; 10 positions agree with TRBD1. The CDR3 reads CASRTGGENTGELFF. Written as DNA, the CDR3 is TGTGCCAGCAGGACAGGGGGCGAAAACACCGGGGAGCTGTTTTTT.